This T cell receptor beta chain was recovered during a study of T cell repertoires in ileal Crohn's disease. General study points: Sorted CD8 T cells held more high-frequency clones than CD4.

Losses at the gene ends were 6 bases for V and 6 bases for J; bases not matched to a gene: 11. Germline V CDR1 and CDR2: LNHDA, SQIVND (reference sequence). This CDR3 spans 16 amino acids. Turning to this clone: Its antigen is still unknown.

Profiled with immunoSEQ multiplex PCR; TCRdb holds only in-frame clones, not every one. This table has about 6,900 clones, nearly 85% appearing once. The chain employs TRBV19 and TRBJ2-1, with 10 nucleotides matching TRBD2. This clonotype was sampled from an adult with Crohn's disease. Source material: ileal tissue. In DNA, the CDR3 is TGTGCCAGTAGCCCAAGCGGGACTAGCGTCTTCAATGAGCAGTTCTTC. Residues: CASSPSGTSVFNEQFF.